The 13 T cell receptor beta chains below were found in one sample sequenced in a study of CD8 T cells in Susac syndrome (dated by TCRdb to about 2019). The method was the immunoSEQ multiplex PCR assay. RNA was extracted using the RNeasy kit, and roughly 0.5 to 1 microgram was reverse transcribed with random hexamers. Starting from the raw public reads, TCRdb applied fastp trimming at Q25, assembled clones with MiXCR and retained in-frame beta chains. Each CDR3 protein appears once, grouped with its most common genes and DNA. Recorded for this sample are 150,000 to 160,000 distinct CDR3 sequences; approximately 94% of them occurred a single time. The top ten clones comprise roughly 0.21% of the sample. The material sequenced was CD8+ T cells from PBMCs. These receptors were collected from a human donor with multiple sclerosis.

The chain combines TRBV7-8 with TRBJ2-5, with D possibly matching TRBD1 (6 bases). V was trimmed by 4 bases and J by 5 bases, leaving 11 bases between them. The CDR3 spans 13 residues. CDR1 and CDR2 (germline): SGHVS, FQNEAQ. DNA of the CDR3: TGTGCCAGCAGCTCAGAAAGGGGGGAGACCCAGTACTTC. This gives the protein CASSSERGETQYF.

This chain connects TRBV4-2 to TRBJ2-1, with D perhaps TRBD1 or TRBD2 (5 bases each). The germline CDR1 and CDR2 sequences are LGHNA and YNFKEQ. The CDR3 length is 17 residues. The germline V and J ends were trimmed by 3 bases and 4 bases, with 19 bases remaining between them. CDR3 loop: CASSQEEGVSRYNEQFF. The CDR3 DNA follows: TGTGCCAGCAGCCAGGAGGAAGGGGTCTCGAGGTACAATGAGCAGTTCTTC.

This clonotype was counted only a few times. CDR3 protein: CSVEGQGPYEQYF. CDR3 DNA sequence: TGCAGCGTTGAGGGACAGGGACCCTACGAGCAGTACTTC. The chain joins TRBV29-1 to TRBJ2-7; 9 nucleotides align to TRBD1. The germline CDR1 and CDR2 sequences are SQVTM and ANQGSEA. The CDR3 covers 13 residues. After removal of 3 bases from V and 2 bases from J, the junction contained 2 bases not matched to a gene.

The chain uses TRBV29-1 and TRBJ1-2; TRBD1 is a possible D gene (5 bases). The CDR3 contains 11 residues. V was clipped by 4 bases and J by 5 bases, with 8 bases between them. CDR1 SQVTM and CDR2 ANQGSEA come from the germline V gene. CDR3 sequence reads: CSVAREYGYTF. As DNA, the CDR3 is TGCAGCGTTGCCAGGGAGTATGGCTACACCTTC. Variable domain in full (rest from reference TRBV29-1 and TRBJ1-2): SAVISQKPSRDICQRGTSLTIQCQVDSQVTMMFWYRQQPGQSLTLIATANQGSEATYESGFVIDKFPISRPNLTFSTLTVSNMSPEDSSIYLCSVAREYGYTFGSGTRLTVV.

Regarding this clonotype: At one end the junction does not follow the germline gene, possibly because of a read error. The chain recombines TRBV5-4 with TRBJ2-7; 7 nucleotides line up with TRBD1. The CDR3 spans 15 residues. Germline CDR1 reads SGHNT; CDR2 reads YYREEE (reference sequence). In DNA, the CDR3 is TGTGCCAGCAGCGGCTCAGGGACAGAAGCCTACGAGCAGTGCTTC. Translation gives CASSGSGTEAYEQCF.

This clonotype came up once. In DNA, the CDR3 is TGTGCCAGCAGCCCTGCGACAGGTTTTTACAATGAGCAGTTCTTC. This codes for CASSPATGFYNEQFF. This rearrangement joins TRBV7-9 to TRBJ2-1; D may be TRBD1 (6 bases). The CDR3 sequence is 15 residues long. The germline V gene has CDR1 SEHNR and CDR2 FQNEAQ (reference sequence). V was pared by 5 bases and J by 4 bases, with 15 bases between.

This rearrangement joins TRBV12-3 or TRBV12-4 to TRBJ2-2; D is ambiguous. CDR3 size: 16 residues. V was cut by 6 bases and J by 2 bases, with 16 bases left in between. The CDR3 region is CASSFTGNRNTGELFF. In nucleotides, the CDR3 is TGTGCCAGCAGCTTCACTGGGAACAGAAACACCGGGGAGCTGTTTTTT.

The rearrangement uses TRBV7-9 and TRBJ2-3, with 8 bases lining up with TRBD1. This CDR3 spans 15 amino acids. The germline V gene has CDR1 SEHNR and CDR2 FQNEAQ (reference sequence). V shed 5 bases, J shed 3 bases, and the junction held 7 bases outside the gene matches. DNA of the CDR3: TGTGCCAGCAGCCCGCCTGACAGGGGAACAGATACGCAGTATTTT. It is translated as CASSPPDRGTDTQYF.

This chain joins TRBV6-2 or TRBV6-3 and TRBJ2-1; D perhaps matches TRBD2 (5 bases). Germline V CDR1 and CDR2: MNHEY, SVGEGT. The CDR3 consists of 14 residues. The V and J ends lost 5 bases and 10 bases respectively, with 18 bases between them. This CDR3 is CASSPKERPREQFF. CDR3 in DNA: TGTGCCAGCAGTCCCAAGGAGCGGCCAAGGGAGCAGTTCTTC.

The CDR3, as DNA: TGCAGTGCTAGAGGCGAGGGACAGGGTTTGTTAGATTCACCCCTCCACTTT. Its protein product is CSARGEGQGLLDSPLHF. The chain joins TRBV20-1 to TRBJ1-6; TRBD1 aligns across 9 bases. There are 17 residues in the CDR3. Germline V gene lookup returns CDR1 DFQATT and CDR2 SNEGSKA (reference sequence). J gave up 8 bases and V 1 base, and 12 bases lay outside the gene matches.

This chain links TRBV13 with TRBJ2-3, with D possibly being TRBD2 (5 bases). Trimming removed 0 bases at V and 2 bases at J, with 9 bases between. The CDR3 is 15 amino acids. Germline lookup yields CDR1 PRHDT and CDR2 FYEKMQ (reference sequence). CDR3 sequence (DNA): TGTGCCAGCAGCTTAGGACTCGGGAACACAGATACGCAGTATTTT. It specifies CASSLGLGNTDTQYF.

The V call is TRBV30, the J call TRBJ2-2; no firm D call. Germline V gene data show CDR1 as GTSNPN and CDR2 as SVGIG (reference sequence). Deletions cut 3 bases from V and 9 bases from J, with 5 bases between. The CDR3 consists of 10 residues. CDR3 sequence: CAWSRRELFF. The CDR3 nucleotides are TGTGCCTGGAGCAGGAGGGAGCTGTTTTTT.

This chain links TRBV14 with TRBJ2-4; 8 positions match TRBD2. CDR3 size: 16 residues. Germline V gene lookup returns CDR1 SGHDN and CDR2 FVKESK. Germline trimming cut 1 base from V and 6 bases from J; bases unmatched to any gene: 8. The CDR3: CASSQVGSGEGNIQYF. The CDR3 DNA follows: TGTGCCAGCAGCCAAGTGGGTAGCGGGGAGGGAAACATTCAGTACTTC.